The entry that follows covers one T cell receptor (beta chain) sequence. These data come from a study of blood T cell repertoires in COVID-19. Whole-study context: From the United States, Italy and Spain came samples of acute and convalescent COVID-19. The analysed material was cDNA or gDNA that came from T cells, B-cell-depleted T cells, or PBMCs.

The CDR3 has 15 amino acids. Losses at the gene ends were 4 bases for V and 5 bases for J; bases not matched to a gene: 7. The V gene's germline CDR1 is SGHRS and CDR2 YFSETQ. Per the original data handling: From reference gene primer amplification, estimates of nucleated cell counts were derived. Libraries were prepared by immunoSEQ multiplex PCR; TCRdb keeps only in-frame clonotypes and omits some of them. From that table come the V and J calls and clone size; the DNA was used to work out D and trimming. The top ten hold more than 2.5% of the sample, which has 200,000 to 250,000 clones, about 90% seen once.

Sequencing was performed on peripheral blood. V usage is TRBV5-1 and J usage is TRBJ2-2, with 8 bases fitting TRBD1. This sequence was found in a woman in her 30s who had recovered from COVID-19. The CDR3 DNA reads as TGCGCCAGCAGCCTCGACAGGGGATGGACCGGGGAGCTGTTTTTT. Encoded protein: CASSLDRGWTGELFF.